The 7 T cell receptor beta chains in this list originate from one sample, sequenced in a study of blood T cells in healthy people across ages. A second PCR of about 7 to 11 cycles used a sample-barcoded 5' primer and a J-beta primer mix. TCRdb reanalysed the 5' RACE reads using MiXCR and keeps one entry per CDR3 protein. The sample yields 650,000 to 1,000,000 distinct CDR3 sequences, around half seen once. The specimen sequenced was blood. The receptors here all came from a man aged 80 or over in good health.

In DNA, the CDR3 is TGCAGTGCAACGGACAGGGTCGAGCAGTACTTC. Translated: CSATDRVEQYF. The chain is built from TRBV20-1 and TRBJ2-7, with 8 nucleotides matching TRBD1. The CDR3 runs to 11 residues. V lost 6 bases to trimming and J lost 6 bases; unmatched junction nucleotides: 4. Germline CDR1 and CDR2: DFQATT and SNEGSKA (reference sequence).

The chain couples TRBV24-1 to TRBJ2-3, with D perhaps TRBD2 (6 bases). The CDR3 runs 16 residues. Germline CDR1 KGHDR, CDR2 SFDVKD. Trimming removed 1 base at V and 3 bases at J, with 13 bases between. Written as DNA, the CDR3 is TGTGCCACCAGTGATTTTCCCGGAGGAGGGACAGATACGCAGTATTTT. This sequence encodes CATSDFPGGGTDTQYF.

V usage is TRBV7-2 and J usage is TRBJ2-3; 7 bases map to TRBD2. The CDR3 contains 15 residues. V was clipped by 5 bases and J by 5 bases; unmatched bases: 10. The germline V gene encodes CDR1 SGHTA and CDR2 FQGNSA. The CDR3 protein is CASSGSWGGGDTQYF. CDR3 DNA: TGTGCCAGCAGCGGTTCTTGGGGGGGGGGAGATACGCAGTATTTT.

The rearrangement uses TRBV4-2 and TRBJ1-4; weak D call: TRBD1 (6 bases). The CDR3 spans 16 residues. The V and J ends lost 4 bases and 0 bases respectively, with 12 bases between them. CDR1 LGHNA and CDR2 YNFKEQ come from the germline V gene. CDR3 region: CASSLRDTATNEKLFF. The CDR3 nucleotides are TGTGCCAGCAGCCTCCGGGACACCGCAACTAATGAAAAACTGTTTTTT.

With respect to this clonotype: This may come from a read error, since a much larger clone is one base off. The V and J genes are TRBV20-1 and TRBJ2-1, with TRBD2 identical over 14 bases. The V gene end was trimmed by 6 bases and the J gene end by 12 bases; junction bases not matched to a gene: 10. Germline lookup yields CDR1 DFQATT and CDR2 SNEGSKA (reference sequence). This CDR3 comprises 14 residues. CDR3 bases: TGCAGTGCCGAGATGGGACTAGCGGGAGAGGGGCAGTTCTTC. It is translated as CSAEMGLAGEGQFF.

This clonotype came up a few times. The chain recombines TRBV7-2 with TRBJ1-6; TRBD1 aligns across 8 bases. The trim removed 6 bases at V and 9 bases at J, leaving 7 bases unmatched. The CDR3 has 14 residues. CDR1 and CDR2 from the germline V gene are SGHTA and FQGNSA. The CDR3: CASSQTGESSPLHF. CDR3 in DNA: TGTGCCAGCAGTCAGACAGGGGAGAGTTCACCCCTCCACTTT.

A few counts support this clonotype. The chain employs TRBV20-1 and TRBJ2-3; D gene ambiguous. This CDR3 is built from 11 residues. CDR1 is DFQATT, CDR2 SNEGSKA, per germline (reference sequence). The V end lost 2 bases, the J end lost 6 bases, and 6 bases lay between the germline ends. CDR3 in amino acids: CSARSGDTQYF. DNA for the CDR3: TGCAGTGCTAGATCCGGGGATACGCAGTATTTT.